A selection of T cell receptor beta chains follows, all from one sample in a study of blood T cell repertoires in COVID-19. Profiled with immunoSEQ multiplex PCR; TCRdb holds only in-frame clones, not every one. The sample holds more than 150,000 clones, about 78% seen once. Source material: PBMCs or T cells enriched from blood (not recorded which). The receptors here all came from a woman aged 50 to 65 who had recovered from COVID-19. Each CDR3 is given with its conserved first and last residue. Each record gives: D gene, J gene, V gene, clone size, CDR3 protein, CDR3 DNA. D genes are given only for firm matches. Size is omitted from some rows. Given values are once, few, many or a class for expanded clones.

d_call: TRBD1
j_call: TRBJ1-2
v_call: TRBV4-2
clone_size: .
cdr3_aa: CASSQGPGTGGNYGYTF
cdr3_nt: TGTGCCAGCAGCCAAGGGCCGGGGACAGGGGGTAACTATGGCTACACCTTC

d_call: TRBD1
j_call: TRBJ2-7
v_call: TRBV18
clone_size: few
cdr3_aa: CASSPQTDRALYEQYF
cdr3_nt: TGTGCCAGCTCACCACAGACGGACAGGGCTTTATACGAGCAGTACTTC

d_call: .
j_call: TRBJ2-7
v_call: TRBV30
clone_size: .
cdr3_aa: CAWSVGGGSSYEQYF
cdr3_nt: TGTGCCTGGAGTGTAGGCGGAGGGAGCTCCTACGAGCAGTACTTC

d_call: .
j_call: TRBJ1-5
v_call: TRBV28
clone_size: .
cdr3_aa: CASSPGGGNQPQHF
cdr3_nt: TGTGCCAGCAGCCCCGGGGGGGGCAATCAGCCCCAGCATTTT

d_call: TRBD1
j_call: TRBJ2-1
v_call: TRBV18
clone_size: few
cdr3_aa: CASSPGQGVYNEQFF
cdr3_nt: TGTGCCAGCTCGCCGGGACAGGGAGTCTACAATGAGCAGTTCTTC

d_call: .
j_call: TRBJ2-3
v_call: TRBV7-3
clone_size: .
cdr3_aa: CASSLPGKSDTQYF
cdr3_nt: TGTGCCAGCAGCTTACCCGGTAAATCAGATACGCAGTATTTT

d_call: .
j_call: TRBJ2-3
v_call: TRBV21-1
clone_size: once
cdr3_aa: CASSKMEVSTDTQYF
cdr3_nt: TGTGCCAGCAGCAAAATGGAGGTTAGCACAGATACGCAGTATTTT

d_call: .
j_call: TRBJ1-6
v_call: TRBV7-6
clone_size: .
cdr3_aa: CASSLELHPESPLHF
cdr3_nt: TGTGCCAGCAGCTTAGAACTCCATCCTGAGTCACCCCTCCACTTT

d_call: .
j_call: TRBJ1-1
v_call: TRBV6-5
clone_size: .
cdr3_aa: CASTQRGGYTEAFF
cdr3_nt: TGTGCCAGCACCCAAAGGGGGGGCTACACTGAAGCTTTCTTT

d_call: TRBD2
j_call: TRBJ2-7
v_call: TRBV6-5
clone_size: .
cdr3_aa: CASSYGGRAQGEQYF
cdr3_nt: TGTGCCAGCAGTTACGGCGGGAGGGCCCAGGGCGAGCAGTACTTC

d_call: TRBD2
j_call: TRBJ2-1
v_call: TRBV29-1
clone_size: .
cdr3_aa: CSVFPSGSGYNEQFF
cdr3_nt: TGCAGCGTTTTCCCTAGCGGGAGTGGGTACAATGAGCAGTTCTTC

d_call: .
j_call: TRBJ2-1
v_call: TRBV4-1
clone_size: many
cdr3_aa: CASSHLDIMVYNEQFF
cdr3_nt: TGCGCCAGCAGCCACCTGGACATAATGGTCTACAATGAGCAGTTCTTC

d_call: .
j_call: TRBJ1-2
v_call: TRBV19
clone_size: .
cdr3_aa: CASSTPSTGYGYTF
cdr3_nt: TGTGCCAGTAGTACCCCATCGACAGGTTATGGCTACACCTTC

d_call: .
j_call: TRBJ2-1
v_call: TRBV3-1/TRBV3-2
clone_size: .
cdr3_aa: CASSLRGAGSSNEQFF
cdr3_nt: TGTGCCAGCAGCCTCAGGGGGGCAGGGAGTTCCAATGAGCAGTTCTTC

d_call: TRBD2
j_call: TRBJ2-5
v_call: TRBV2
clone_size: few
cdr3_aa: CASGGGVATAPQETQYF
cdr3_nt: TGTGCCAGCGGGGGAGGGGTCGCGACCGCCCCCCAAGAGACCCAGTACTTC

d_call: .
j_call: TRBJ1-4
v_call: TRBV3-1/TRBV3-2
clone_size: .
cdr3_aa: CASSQVDSLNEKLFF
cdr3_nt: TGTGCCAGCAGCCAGGTGGACAGCCTTAATGAAAAACTGTTTTTT

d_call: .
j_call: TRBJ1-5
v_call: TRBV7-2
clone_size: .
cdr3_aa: CASSLKGNRLVSGQPQHF
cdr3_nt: TGTGCCAGCAGCCTCAAGGGGAACAGGCTCGTTAGCGGACAGCCCCAGCATTTT

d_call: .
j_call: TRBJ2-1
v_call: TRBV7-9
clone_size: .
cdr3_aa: CASSLQGNNEQFF
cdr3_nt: TGTGCCAGCAGCCTACAGGGAAACAATGAGCAGTTCTTC

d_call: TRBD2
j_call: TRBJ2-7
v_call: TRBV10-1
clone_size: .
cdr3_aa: CASRRLAGEQYF
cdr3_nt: TGCGCCAGCAGGAGACTAGCGGGCGAGCAGTACTTC

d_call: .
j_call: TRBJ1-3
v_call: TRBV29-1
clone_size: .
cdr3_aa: CSVRVTGNTIYF
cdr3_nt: TGCAGCGTCAGGGTTACTGGAAACACCATATATTTT

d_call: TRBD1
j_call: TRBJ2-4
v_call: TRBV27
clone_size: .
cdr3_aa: CASSLTPGQGSYKNIQYF
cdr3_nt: TGTGCCAGCAGTCTCACACCGGGACAGGGATCCTACAAAAACATTCAGTACTTC

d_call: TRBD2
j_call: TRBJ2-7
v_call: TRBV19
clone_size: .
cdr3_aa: CASSTPGLAGQAYEQYF
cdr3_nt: TGTGCCAGTAGTACGCCGGGACTAGCGGGACAGGCCTACGAGCAGTACTTC

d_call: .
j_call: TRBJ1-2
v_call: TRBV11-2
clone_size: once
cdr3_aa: CASSHPPGIRTDGYTF
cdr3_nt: TGTGCCAGCAGCCACCCCCCAGGGATACGAACGGACGGCTACACCTTC

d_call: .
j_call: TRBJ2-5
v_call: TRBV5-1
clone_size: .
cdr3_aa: CASSLASLVETQYF
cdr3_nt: TGCGCCAGCAGCTTGGCATCCCTAGTAGAGACCCAGTACTTC

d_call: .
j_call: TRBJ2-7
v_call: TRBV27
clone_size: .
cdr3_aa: CASSFWASGVEQYF
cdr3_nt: TGTGCCAGCAGTTTCTGGGCTTCTGGTGTGGAGCAGTACTTC

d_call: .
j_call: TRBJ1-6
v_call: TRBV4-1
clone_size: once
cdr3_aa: CASSQDPTGLGNSPLHF
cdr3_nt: TGCGCCAGCAGCCAAGATCCTACAGGGCTGGGTAATTCACCCCTCCACTTT

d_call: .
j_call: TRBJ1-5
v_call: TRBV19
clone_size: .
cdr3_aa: CASRGPNQPQHF
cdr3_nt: TGTGCCAGTAGGGGGCCTAATCAGCCCCAGCATTTT

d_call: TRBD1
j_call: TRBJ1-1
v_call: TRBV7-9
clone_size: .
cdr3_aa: CASSPRTGLNTEAFF
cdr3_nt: TGTGCCAGCAGCCCCAGGACAGGGCTAAACACTGAAGCTTTCTTT

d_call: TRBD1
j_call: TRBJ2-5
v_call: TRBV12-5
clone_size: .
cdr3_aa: CASGSSLGQGQETQYF
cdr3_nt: TGTGCTAGTGGTTCCAGCCTGGGACAGGGACAAGAGACCCAGTACTTC